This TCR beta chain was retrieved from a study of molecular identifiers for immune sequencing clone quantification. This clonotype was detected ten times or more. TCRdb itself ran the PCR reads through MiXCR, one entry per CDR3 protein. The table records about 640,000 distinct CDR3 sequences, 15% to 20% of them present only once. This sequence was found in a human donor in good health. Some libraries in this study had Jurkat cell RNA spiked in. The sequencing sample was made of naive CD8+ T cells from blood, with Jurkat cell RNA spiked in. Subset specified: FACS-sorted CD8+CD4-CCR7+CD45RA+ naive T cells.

This chain's CDR3 is CSARDLGLVRGEQYF. In DNA form, the CDR3 reads TGCAGTGCTAGAGATTTGGGACTAGTCAGGGGGGAGCAGTACTTC. This chain joins TRBV20-1 and TRBJ2-7; TRBD2 might be the D (8 bases). Germline V gene sequence: CDR1 DFQATT, CDR2 SNEGSKA (reference sequence). The V end lost 0 bases, the J end lost 7 bases, and 19 bases lay between the germline ends. This CDR3 has 15 residues.